These T cell receptor beta chains were read from a single sample in a study of blood T cell repertoires in COVID-19. Here immunoSEQ multiplex PCR was the method, and the copy in TCRdb shows in-frame clones only, minus some. The data contain 270,000 or so clones, around 82% of them singletons. The sequenced material came from peripheral blood. The receptors stem from a woman aged 45-60 years who had recovered from COVID-19. Each CDR3 is given with its conserved first and last residue. Fields, in order: J gene, V gene, clone size, D gene, CDR3 protein, CDR3 DNA. A D gene is named only where the DNA matches it firmly. Only some rows state a clone size, as once, few, many or a class for expanded clones.

>TRBJ1-3|TRBV6-1|-|-
CASSEALPGGAARTRLF
TGTGCCAGCAGTGAAGCGCTTCCGGGGGGCGCAGCGAGAACCCGCCTTTTT
>TRBJ1-1|TRBV20-1|-|TRBD1
CSAQGGTEAFF
TGCAGTGCACAGGGGGGGACTGAAGCTTTCTTT
>TRBJ2-6|TRBV7-3|-|-
CASSPRYSGANVLTF
TGTGCCAGCAGCCCTCGGTACTCTGGGGCCAACGTCCTGACTTTC
>TRBJ1-5|TRBV2|-|-
CASSDRGRHQPQHF
TGTGCCAGCAGTGACAGGGGACGGCATCAGCCCCAGCATTTT
>TRBJ1-2|TRBV6-2/TRBV6-3|-|-
CASSYGTSYGYTF
TGTGCCAGCAGTTACGGGACAAGCTATGGCTACACCTTC
>TRBJ2-5|TRBV28|-|-
CASSSPQGTSQETQYF
TGTGCCAGCAGTAGCCCACAGGGTACGTCGCAAGAGACCCAGTACTTC
>TRBJ2-2|TRBV2|-|-
CASSEALGGIGELFF
TGTGCCAGCAGTGAAGCGCTCGGGGGAATCGGGGAGCTGTTTTTT
>TRBJ2-7|TRBV5-1|-|TRBD1
CASKPGQGPSYEQYF
TGCGCCAGCAAACCGGGACAGGGCCCATCCTACGAGCAGTACTTC
>TRBJ1-1|TRBV4-1|-|-
CASSGGIEAFF
TGCGCCAGCAGCGGGGGGATTGAAGCTTTCTTT
>TRBJ1-1|TRBV19|-|-
CASRTTGFGRSNEAFF
TGTGCCAGTAGAACGACCGGTTTCGGGAGATCGAATGAAGCTTTCTTT
>TRBJ2-1|TRBV4-2|-|-
CASSPLVASLHSYNEQFF
TGTGCCAGCAGCCCATTGGTTGCTAGCCTACATTCCTACAATGAGCAGTTCTTC
>TRBJ2-3|TRBV7-9|-|-
CASSLMGQATDTQYF
TGTGCCAGCAGCTTAATGGGCCAGGCCACAGATACGCAGTATTTT
>TRBJ1-3|TRBV4-3|-|TRBD1
CASSQDRDRGNTIYF
TGCGCCAGCAGCCAAGACCGGGACAGAGGAAACACCATATATTTT
>TRBJ2-3|TRBV14|-|-
CASSQEVGWGTDTQYF
TGTGCCAGCAGCCAAGAGGTGGGCTGGGGCACAGATACGCAGTATTTT
>TRBJ1-1|TRBV12-3/TRBV12-4|-|-
CASKPQMNTEAFF
TGTGCCAGCAAACCACAGATGAACACTGAAGCTTTCTTT
>TRBJ2-7|TRBV27|-|TRBD2
CASRQAGGTYEQYF
TGTGCCAGCAGGCAAGCGGGGGGGACCTACGAGCAGTACTTC
>TRBJ2-3|TRBV6-2/TRBV6-3|-|TRBD2
CASSPSSGITDTQYF
TGTGCCAGCAGCCCATCTAGCGGTATTACAGATACGCAGTATTTT
>TRBJ1-5|TRBV12-3/TRBV12-4|-|TRBD1
CASRSGGGQPQHF
TGTGCCAGCAGATCAGGGGGCGGGCAGCCCCAGCATTTT
>TRBJ1-1|TRBV6-6|once|-
CATKGPMNTEAFF
TGTGCCACCAAGGGGCCCATGAACACTGAAGCTTTCTTT
>TRBJ2-5|TRBV6-5|-|TRBD1
CASSYSGQGLGETQYF
TGTGCCAGCAGTTACTCGGGACAGGGGCTGGGAGAGACCCAGTACTTC
>TRBJ1-1|TRBV4-3|once|-
CASSQERGGHEAFF
TGCGCCAGCAGCCAAGAAAGGGGAGGTCATGAAGCTTTCTTT
>TRBJ2-3|TRBV2|-|-
CASRKRTSSTDTQYF
TGTGCCAGCAGGAAGAGGACTTCAAGCACAGATACGCAGTATTTT
>TRBJ2-7|TRBV9|-|-
CASSVSSAWVEQYF
TGTGCCAGCAGCGTATCTAGTGCTTGGGTCGAGCAGTACTTC
>TRBJ2-3|TRBV7-8|-|TRBD1
CASSLETGGTDTQYF
TGTGCCAGCAGCTTAGAGACAGGGGGGACAGATACGCAGTATTTT
>TRBJ2-7|TRBV19|-|TRBD1
CATTGTGAYEQYF
TGTGCCACTACCGGGACAGGGGCCTACGAGCAGTACTTC
>TRBJ2-6|TRBV13|-|-
CASSPRMGANVLTF
TGTGCCAGCAGCCCCCGTATGGGGGCCAACGTCCTGACTTTC
>TRBJ2-1|TRBV24-1|few|TRBD1
CATQGAGNEQFF
TGTGCCACCCAGGGGGCGGGAAATGAGCAGTTCTTC
>TRBJ2-1|TRBV28|-|TRBD2
CASSSLGTSLNEQFF
TGTGCCAGCAGTTCGCTGGGGACTAGCCTAAATGAGCAGTTCTTC
>TRBJ2-3|TRBV11-2|-|TRBD2
CASSLVSGGTDTQYF
TGTGCCAGCAGCTTAGTCAGCGGGGGCACAGATACGCAGTATTTT
>TRBJ1-1|TRBV5-1|few|-
CASSSSGDDTEAFF
TGCGCCAGCAGCTCCTCAGGGGATGATACTGAAGCTTTCTTT
>TRBJ2-5|TRBV6-6|-|TRBD1
CASSYSEGAETQYF
TGTGCCAGCAGTTACTCAGAGGGGGCTGAGACCCAGTACTTC
>TRBJ2-6|TRBV5-1|-|-
CASSFAGNSGANVLTF
TGCGCCAGCAGCTTCGCAGGTAACTCTGGGGCCAACGTCCTGACTTTC
>TRBJ2-1|TRBV4-1|-|-
CASSQEGGLGQFF
TGCGCCAGCAGCCAAGAAGGAGGGCTTGGGCAGTTCTTC
>TRBJ2-1|TRBV2|few|TRBD1
CAGSGTGGHEQFF
TGTGCCGGCTCCGGGACAGGGGGCCATGAGCAGTTCTTC
>TRBJ1-5|TRBV6-2/TRBV6-3|once|TRBD1
CASSYHRGSNQPQHF
TGTGCCAGCAGTTACCACAGGGGGAGCAATCAGCCCCAGCATTTT
>TRBJ1-2|TRBV28|-|-
CASSVSNQNYGYTF
TGTGCCAGCAGTGTCTCCAACCAGAACTATGGCTACACCTTC
>TRBJ2-7|TRBV27|-|TRBD1
CASRPRQGIYEQYF
TGTGCCAGCAGACCTCGACAGGGTATCTACGAGCAGTACTTC
>TRBJ1-1|TRBV12-3/TRBV12-4|-|-
CASSSGLGAFF
TGTGCCAGCAGCTCAGGGCTAGGAGCTTTCTTT